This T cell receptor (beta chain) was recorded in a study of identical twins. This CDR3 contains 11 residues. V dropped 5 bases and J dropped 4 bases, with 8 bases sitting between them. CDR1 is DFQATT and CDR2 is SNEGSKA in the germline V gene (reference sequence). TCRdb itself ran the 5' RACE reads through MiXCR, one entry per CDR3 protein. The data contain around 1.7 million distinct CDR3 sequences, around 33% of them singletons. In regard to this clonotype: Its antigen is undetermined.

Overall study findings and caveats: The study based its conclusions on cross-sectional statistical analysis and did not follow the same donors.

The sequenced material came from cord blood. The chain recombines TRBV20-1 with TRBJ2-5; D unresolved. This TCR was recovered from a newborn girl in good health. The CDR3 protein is CSAPFRETQYF. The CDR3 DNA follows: TGCAGTGCTCCATTCCGAGAGACCCAGTACTTC.